This is a list of T cell receptor beta chains from one sample in a study of CD8 T cells in ankylosing spondylitis. TCRdb reanalysed the 5' RACE reads using MiXCR and keeps one entry per CDR3 protein. In the table there are about 480,000 distinct CDR3 sequences, roughly a sixth of which are singletons. What was sequenced was blood, either unsorted or a sorted T cell fraction (not recorded which). These receptor sequences come from a male donor with ankylosing spondylitis. CDR3s include the opening cysteine and the closing phenylalanine or tryptophan. A D gene is named only where the DNA matches it firmly. Clone size is shown for a subset of rows, as once, few, many or a class of expanded clone.

clone_size j_call d_call v_call cdr3_nt cdr3_aa
. TRBJ2-7 . TRBV20-1 TGCAGTGCAAAAGAGGGCAGATCACTGGGCTACGAGCAGTACTTC CSAKEGRSLGYEQYF
. TRBJ1-2 TRBD1 TRBV3-1 TGTGCCAGCAGCCGTCGGGGACAGGGGGCCCAAAACTATGGCTACACCTTC CASSRRGQGAQNYGYTF
many TRBJ1-5 . TRBV4-1 TGCGCCAGCAGCCAAGGTAGGGCGGGGGCCCAAAACCGGCCCCAGCATTTT CASSQGRAGAQNRPQHF
. TRBJ2-1 TRBD2 TRBV11-3 TGTGCCAGCAGCTTAGAAAGCGGGGGGACCTACAATGAGCAGTTCTTC CASSLESGGTYNEQFF
. TRBJ1-6 . TRBV27 TGTGCCAGCATGGAATCCTATAATTCACCCCTCCACTTT CASMESYNSPLHF
. TRBJ1-4 . TRBV7-2 TGTGCCAGCAGCTTAGATTTGGCCGGAAGAAGTGAAAAACTGTTTTTT CASSLDLAGRSEKLFF
. TRBJ2-5 TRBD2 TRBV6-1 TGTGCCAGCAGTGAAGGGGCTAGCGGGAGGACCGGGGAGACCCAGTACTTC CASSEGASGRTGETQYF
. TRBJ2-7 TRBD1 TRBV2 TGTGCCAGCAGTCCTCAGGACAGGGGCGGCGAGCAGTACTTC CASSPQDRGGEQYF
few TRBJ1-1 TRBD1 TRBV29-1 TGCAGCGGTACCCGACAGGGAGACACTGAAGCTTTCTTT CSGTRQGDTEAFF
few TRBJ2-1 TRBD1 TRBV10-3 TGTGCCTCGCGAAAAGGGACAGGGAGCAGCGATGAGCAGTTCTTC CASRKGTGSSDEQFF
. TRBJ2-1 TRBD2 TRBV9 TGTGCCAGCAGCGCAGATTCGGGACTAGCGGGCTACAATGAGCAGTTCTTC CASSADSGLAGYNEQFF
few TRBJ2-7 TRBD2 TRBV27 TGTGCCAGCAGTTTAGTTAGCGGGAGCGGGTACGAGCAGTACTTC CASSLVSGSGYEQYF
. TRBJ2-2 . TRBV7-9 TGTGCCAGCAGCTTCCCTCCTCGGACCGGGGAGCTGTTTTTT CASSFPPRTGELFF
few TRBJ1-1 TRBD1 TRBV20-1 TGCAGTGCTTCTCAGGGGGCCACTGGGGAAGCTTTCTTT CSASQGATGEAFF
few TRBJ1-1 TRBD1 TRBV4-1 TGCGCCAGCAGCTTCCGGGACAGGGGAAACACTGAAGCTTTCTTT CASSFRDRGNTEAFF
few TRBJ2-6 . TRBV6-2/TRBV6-3 TGTGCCAGCAGTTACTCGAATCGGGACTCCCTTCGCTCTGGGGCCAACGTCCTGACTTTC CASSYSNRDSLRSGANVLTF
. TRBJ1-6 TRBD1 TRBV12-3/TRBV12-4 TGTGCCAGCAGGTGGGCCGACAGGGGGGATTCACCCCTCCACTTT CASRWADRGDSPLHF
. TRBJ2-1 . TRBV7-2 TGTGCCAGCAGCTTGACATGGGACACGTACAATGAGCAGTTCTTC CASSLTWDTYNEQFF
few TRBJ2-1 TRBD2 TRBV4-2 TGTGCCAGCAGCCCCCCCCTAGGTCGAGCTAGCGGCTACAATGAGCAGTTCTTC CASSPPLGRASGYNEQFF
many TRBJ2-5 TRBD1 TRBV7-2 TGTGCCAGCAGCTTAGGTGGGACAGGGCAAGAGACCCAGTACTTC CASSLGGTGQETQYF
few TRBJ1-6 TRBD1 TRBV2 TGTGCCAGCAGTGAAAGAGGACAGGGTAATTCACCCCTCCACTTT CASSERGQGNSPLHF
. TRBJ1-1 . TRBV7-3 TGTGCCAGCAGCGCACAGGCGAACACTGAAGCTTTCTTT CASSAQANTEAFF
. TRBJ1-1 . TRBV20-1 TGCAGTGCTCTTCCCGGGTGGGGAGGGGACACTGAAGCTTTCTTT CSALPGWGGDTEAFF
few TRBJ2-3 TRBD1 TRBV12-3/TRBV12-4 TGTGCCAGCAGCAAGGACAGGCCCTTACTCACAGATACGCAGTATTTT CASSKDRPLLTDTQYF
few TRBJ2-2 TRBD1 TRBV18 TGTGCCAGCTCATCGGCTCGGGACAGGGCCACCGGGGAGCTGTTTTTT CASSSARDRATGELFF
. TRBJ2-7 TRBD2 TRBV11-2 TGTGCCAGCAGCCCGACTAGCGGGAGCGGCGAGCAGTACTTC CASSPTSGSGEQYF
. TRBJ2-5 . TRBV5-1 TGCGCCAGCAGCTTGGGTGGGGCCGCAGAGACCCAGTACTTC CASSLGGAAETQYF
few TRBJ2-1 . TRBV29-1 TGCAGCGTTGAGAGGGTCCTCTCCTACAATGAGCAGTTCTTC CSVERVLSYNEQFF
few TRBJ2-7 TRBD1 TRBV20-1 TGCAGTGCTCTCGGACAGGGGGCGCGGGAGCAGTACTTC CSALGQGAREQYF
. TRBJ1-5 . TRBV30 TGTGCCTGGAGTGTAGAGGGGAACCAGCCCCAGCATTTT CAWSVEGNQPQHF
few TRBJ2-7 TRBD2 TRBV5-1 TGCGCCAGCAGCCGAGCGGGGGGCGACCGTTCCTACGAGCAGTACTTC CASSRAGGDRSYEQYF
many TRBJ2-6 . TRBV10-3 TGTGCCATCAGTGATGGGAACTCTGGGGCCAACGTCCTGACTTTC CAISDGNSGANVLTF
many TRBJ2-1 TRBD1 TRBV24-1 TGTGCCACCAGTGATCCCGGGACAGAGAACAATGAGCAGTTCTTC CATSDPGTENNEQFF
few TRBJ1-6 TRBD1 TRBV20-1 TGCAGTGCTAGACAGGGGGGGAGCTCCTATAATTCACCCCTCCACTTT CSARQGGSSYNSPLHF
few TRBJ1-5 TRBD1 TRBV6-2/TRBV6-3 TGTGCCAGCAGCCACAGGGGACAGGGGAGGCCCCAGCATTTT CASSHRGQGRPQHF
few TRBJ2-2 TRBD2 TRBV5-1 TGCGCCAGCAGCTTGGGACTAGCGACCACCGGGGAGCTGTTTTTT CASSLGLATTGELFF
few TRBJ2-4 . TRBV20-1 TGCAGTGCTGTGAGACCGCAAGTAGCCAAAAACATTCAGTACTTC CSAVRPQVAKNIQYF
. TRBJ2-1 . TRBV20-1 TGCAGTGCCGCCGGCCCCCCCTACAATGAGCAGTTCTTC CSAAGPPYNEQFF
few TRBJ2-7 . TRBV6-5 TGTGCCAGCAGTTACGGGAGCGCCGCTCTCTCCTACGAGCAGTACTTC CASSYGSAALSYEQYF
many TRBJ2-3 . TRBV20-1 TGCAGTGCTAGGGGGAGGATAGGCCCCACAGATACGCAGTATTTT CSARGRIGPTDTQYF
. TRBJ2-7 TRBD1 TRBV6-5 TGTGCCAGCAGTTCACAGACAGGGGGGCACGAGCAGTACTTC CASSSQTGGHEQYF
. TRBJ2-2 TRBD1 TRBV20-1 TGCAGTGCCCGAACCGGGACAGGAAGGAACACCGGGGAGCTGTTTTTT CSARTGTGRNTGELFF
few TRBJ2-1 . TRBV3-1 TGTGCCAGCAGCCACGGGGAAAATGAGCAGTTCTTC CASSHGENEQFF
many TRBJ1-1 TRBD1 TRBV25-1 TGTGCCAGCAGTCCCCCAGGGGGGGGCACTGAAGCTTTCTTT CASSPPGGGTEAFF
many TRBJ2-7 TRBD1 TRBV12-3/TRBV12-4 TGTGCCAGCAACGAGGGGGACAGCGAGCAGTACTTC CASNEGDSEQYF
few TRBJ1-4 . TRBV16 TGTGCCAGCAGCCATATCCCCGGTGCTGAAAAACTGTTTTTT CASSHIPGAEKLFF
. TRBJ1-2 TRBD1 TRBV5-1 TGCGCCAGCAGCTTGGGCGACAGGGTTTATAGCTACACCTTC CASSLGDRVYSYTF